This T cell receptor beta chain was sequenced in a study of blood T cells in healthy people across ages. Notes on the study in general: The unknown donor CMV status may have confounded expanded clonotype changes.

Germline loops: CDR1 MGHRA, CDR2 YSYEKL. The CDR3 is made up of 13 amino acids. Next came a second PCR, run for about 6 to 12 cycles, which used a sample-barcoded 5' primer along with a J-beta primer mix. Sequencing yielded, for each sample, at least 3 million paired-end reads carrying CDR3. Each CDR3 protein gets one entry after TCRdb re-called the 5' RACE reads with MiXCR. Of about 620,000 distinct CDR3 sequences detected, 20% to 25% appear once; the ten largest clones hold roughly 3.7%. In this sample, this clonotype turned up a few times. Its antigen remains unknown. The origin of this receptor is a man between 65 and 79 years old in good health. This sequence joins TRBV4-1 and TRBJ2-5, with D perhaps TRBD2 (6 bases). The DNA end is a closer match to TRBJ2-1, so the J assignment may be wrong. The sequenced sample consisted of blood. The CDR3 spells CASSQDSGSEQFF. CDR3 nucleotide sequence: TGCGCCAGCAGCCAAGATAGCGGCAGTGAGCAGTTCTTC.